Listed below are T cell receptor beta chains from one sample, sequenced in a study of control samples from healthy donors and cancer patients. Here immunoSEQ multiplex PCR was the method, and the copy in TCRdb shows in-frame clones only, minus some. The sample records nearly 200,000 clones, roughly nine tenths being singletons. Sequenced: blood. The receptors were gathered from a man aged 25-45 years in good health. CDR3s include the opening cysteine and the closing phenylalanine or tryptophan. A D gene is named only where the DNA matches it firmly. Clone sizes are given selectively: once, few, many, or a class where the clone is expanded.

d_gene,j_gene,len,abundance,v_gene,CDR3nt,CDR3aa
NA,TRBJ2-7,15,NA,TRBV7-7,TGTGCCAGCAGCTTACGGCGGGGGCCGTCCTACGAGCAGTACTTC,CASSLRRGPSYEQYF
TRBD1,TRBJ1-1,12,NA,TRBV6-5,TGTGCCAGCAAGGGGGCTAGCACTGAAGCTTTCTTT,CASKGASTEAFF
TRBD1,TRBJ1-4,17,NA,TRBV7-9,TGTGCCAGCAGCCTTAGACAGGGCGAAAGGGGTAATGAAAAACTGTTTTTT,CASSLRQGERGNEKLFF
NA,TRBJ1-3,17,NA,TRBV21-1,TGTGCCAGCAGACTCAAAGACAGGAAAACCTCTGGAAACACCATATATTTT,CASRLKDRKTSGNTIYF
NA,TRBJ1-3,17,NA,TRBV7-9,TGTGCCAGCACCAACGGGGTCGCGGTGGGCTCTGGAAACACCATATATTTT,CASTNGVAVGSGNTIYF
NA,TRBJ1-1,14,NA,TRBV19,TGTGCCAGTAAAGCTACCGACATGAACACTGAAGCTTTCTTT,CASKATDMNTEAFF
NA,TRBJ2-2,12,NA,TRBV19,TGTGCCAGTAGTATTTGGGCCGGGGAGCTGTTTTTT,CASSIWAGELFF
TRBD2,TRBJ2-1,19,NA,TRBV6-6,TGTGCCAGCAGTCCGCCTCCCGGACTAGCGGGCAGTTCTTACAATGAGCAGTTCTTC,CASSPPPGLAGSSYNEQFF
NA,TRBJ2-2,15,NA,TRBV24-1,TGTGCCACCAGTGATTTGAACAGTAACACCGGGGAGCTGTTTTTT,CATSDLNSNTGELFF
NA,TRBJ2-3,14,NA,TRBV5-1,TGCGCCAGCAGCTTGTCGCAGCGCACAGATACGCAGTATTTT,CASSLSQRTDTQYF
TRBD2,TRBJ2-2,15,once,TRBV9,TGTGCCAGCAGCGTAGTTAGCGGGGACACCGGGGAGCTGTTTTTT,CASSVVSGDTGELFF